This T cell receptor beta chain was observed in a study of spatial heterogeneity in lung cancer. The CDR3 runs to 15 residues. CDR1 and CDR2 from the germline V gene are MNHEY and SMNVEV (reference sequence). The germline V and J ends were trimmed by 6 bases and 5 bases, with 19 bases remaining between them. Time point in this sample: sample taken at primary tumor resection. Whole RNA was taken from tumor, nontumor lung or frozen PBMC; it was then sequenced unsorted. Around 68 TRACERx patients with early, untreated non-small cell lung cancer donated samples. Overall study findings and caveats: Tumor TCRs that were ubiquitous and expanded showed up in blood more at resection than follow-up.

TCRdb analysed the 5' RACE reads with MiXCR anew, one entry per CDR3 protein. The repertoire has roughly 46,000 distinct CDR3 sequences, 12% of them found once; the top ten carry 35% to 45%. The table lists this clonotype with a few counts. Its cognate antigen is unknown. This chain joins TRBV27 and TRBJ1-1, with D tentatively TRBD1 (5 bases). The receptor was isolated from a female donor with early-stage non-small cell lung cancer. Source: PBMCs, taken at surgery. The CDR3 nucleotides read TGTGCCAGCAGCCCATATCTGCAGGGAGGGACTGAAGCTTTCTTT. It encodes CASSPYLQGGTEAFF.